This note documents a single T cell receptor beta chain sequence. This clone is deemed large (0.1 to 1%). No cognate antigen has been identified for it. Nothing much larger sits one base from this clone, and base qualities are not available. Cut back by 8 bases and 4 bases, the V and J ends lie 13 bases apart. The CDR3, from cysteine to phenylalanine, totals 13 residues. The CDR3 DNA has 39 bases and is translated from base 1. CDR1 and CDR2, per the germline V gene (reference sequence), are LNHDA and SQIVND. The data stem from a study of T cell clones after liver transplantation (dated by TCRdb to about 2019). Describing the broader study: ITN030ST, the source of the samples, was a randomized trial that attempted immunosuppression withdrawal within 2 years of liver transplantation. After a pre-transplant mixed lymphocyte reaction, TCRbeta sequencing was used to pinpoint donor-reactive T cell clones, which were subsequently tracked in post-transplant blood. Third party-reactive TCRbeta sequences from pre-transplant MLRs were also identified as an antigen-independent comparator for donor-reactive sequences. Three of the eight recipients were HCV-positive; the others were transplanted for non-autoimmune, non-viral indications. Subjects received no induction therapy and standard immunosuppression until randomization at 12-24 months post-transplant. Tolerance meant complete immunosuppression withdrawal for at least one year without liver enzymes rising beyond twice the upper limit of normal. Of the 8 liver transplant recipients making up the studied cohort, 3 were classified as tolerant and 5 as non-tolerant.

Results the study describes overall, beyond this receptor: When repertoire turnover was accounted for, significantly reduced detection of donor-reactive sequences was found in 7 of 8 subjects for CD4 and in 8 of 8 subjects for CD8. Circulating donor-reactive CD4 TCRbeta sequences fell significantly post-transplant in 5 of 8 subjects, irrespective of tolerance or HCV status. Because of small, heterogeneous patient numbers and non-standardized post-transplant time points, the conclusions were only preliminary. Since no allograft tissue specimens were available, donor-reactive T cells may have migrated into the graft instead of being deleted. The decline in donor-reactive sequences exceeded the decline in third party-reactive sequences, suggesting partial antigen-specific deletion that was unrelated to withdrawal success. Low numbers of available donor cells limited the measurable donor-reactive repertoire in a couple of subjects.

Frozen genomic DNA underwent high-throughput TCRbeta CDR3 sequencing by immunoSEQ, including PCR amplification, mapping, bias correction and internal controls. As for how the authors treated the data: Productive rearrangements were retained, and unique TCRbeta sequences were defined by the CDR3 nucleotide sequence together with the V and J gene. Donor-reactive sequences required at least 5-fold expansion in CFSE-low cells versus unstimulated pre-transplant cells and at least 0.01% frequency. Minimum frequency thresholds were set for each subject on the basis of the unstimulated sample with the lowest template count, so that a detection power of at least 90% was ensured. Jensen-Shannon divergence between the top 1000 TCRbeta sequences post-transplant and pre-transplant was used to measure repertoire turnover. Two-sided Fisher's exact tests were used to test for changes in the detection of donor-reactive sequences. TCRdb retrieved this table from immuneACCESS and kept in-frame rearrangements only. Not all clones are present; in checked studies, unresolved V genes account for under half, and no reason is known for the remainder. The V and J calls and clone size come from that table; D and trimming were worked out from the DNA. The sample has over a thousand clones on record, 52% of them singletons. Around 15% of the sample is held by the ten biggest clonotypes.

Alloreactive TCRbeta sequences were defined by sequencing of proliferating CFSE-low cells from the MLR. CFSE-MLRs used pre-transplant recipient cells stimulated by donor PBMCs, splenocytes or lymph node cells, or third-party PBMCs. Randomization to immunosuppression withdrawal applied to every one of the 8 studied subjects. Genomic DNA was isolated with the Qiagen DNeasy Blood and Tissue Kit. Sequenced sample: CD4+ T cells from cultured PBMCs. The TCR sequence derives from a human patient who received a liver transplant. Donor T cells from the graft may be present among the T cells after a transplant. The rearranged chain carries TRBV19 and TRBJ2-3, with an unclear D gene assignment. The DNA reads TGTGCCAGTCAACGGGCGAATTCAGATACGCAGTATTTT. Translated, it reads CASQRANSDTQYF.